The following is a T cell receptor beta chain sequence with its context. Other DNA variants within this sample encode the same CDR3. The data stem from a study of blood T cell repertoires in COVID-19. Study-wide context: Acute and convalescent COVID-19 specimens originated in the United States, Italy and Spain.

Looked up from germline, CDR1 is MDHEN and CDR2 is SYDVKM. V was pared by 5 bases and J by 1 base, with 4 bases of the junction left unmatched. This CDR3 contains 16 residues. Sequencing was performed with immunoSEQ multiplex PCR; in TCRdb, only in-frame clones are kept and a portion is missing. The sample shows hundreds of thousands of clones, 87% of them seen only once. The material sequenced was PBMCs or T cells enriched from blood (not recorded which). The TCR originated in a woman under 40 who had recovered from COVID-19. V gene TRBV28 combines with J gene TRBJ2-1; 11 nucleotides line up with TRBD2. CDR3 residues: CASSLLAGGSYNEQFF. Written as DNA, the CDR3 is TGTGCCAGCAGTCTCTTAGCGGGAGGGTCCTACAATGAGCAGTTCTTC.